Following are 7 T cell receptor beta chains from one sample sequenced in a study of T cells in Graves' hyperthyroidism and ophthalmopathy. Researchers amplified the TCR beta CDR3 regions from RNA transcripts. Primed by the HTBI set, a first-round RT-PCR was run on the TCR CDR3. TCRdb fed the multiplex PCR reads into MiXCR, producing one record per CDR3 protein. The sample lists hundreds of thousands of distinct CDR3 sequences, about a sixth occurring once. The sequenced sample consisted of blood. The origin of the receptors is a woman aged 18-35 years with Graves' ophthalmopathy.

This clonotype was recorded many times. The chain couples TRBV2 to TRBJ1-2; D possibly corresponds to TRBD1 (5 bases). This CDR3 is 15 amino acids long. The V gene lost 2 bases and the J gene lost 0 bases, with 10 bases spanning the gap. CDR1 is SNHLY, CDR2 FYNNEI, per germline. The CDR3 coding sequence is TGTGCCAGCAGTGAAAGCGGGGGAGCTAACTATGGCTACACCTTC. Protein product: CASSESGGANYGYTF.

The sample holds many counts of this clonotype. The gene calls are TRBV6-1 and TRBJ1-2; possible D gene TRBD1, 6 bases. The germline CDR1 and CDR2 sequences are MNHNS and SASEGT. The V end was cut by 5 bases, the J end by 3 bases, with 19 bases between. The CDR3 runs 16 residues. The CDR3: CASSQTGPTLYYGYTF. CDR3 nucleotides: TGTGCCAGCAGTCAGACAGGACCTACTTTGTACTATGGCTACACCTTC.

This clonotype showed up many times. The CDR3 coding sequence is TGTGCCAGCGCGAGAAGGGCAGGGGGCTACGAGCAGTACTTC. Amino acid sequence: CASARRAGGYEQYF. This chain connects TRBV9 to TRBJ2-7; 7 positions match TRBD1. Germline V gene lookup returns CDR1 SGDLS and CDR2 YYNGEE. The ends lost 7 bases at V and 3 bases at J; junction bases unmatched: 10. The CDR3 is 14 amino acids. The variable domain in full, completed from reference TRBV9 and TRBJ2-7, reads DSGVTQTPKHLITATGQRVTLRCSPRSGDLSVYWYQQSLDQGLQFLIQYYNGEERAKGNILERFSAQQFPDLHSELNLSSLELGDSALYFCASARRAGGYEQYFGPGTRLTVT.

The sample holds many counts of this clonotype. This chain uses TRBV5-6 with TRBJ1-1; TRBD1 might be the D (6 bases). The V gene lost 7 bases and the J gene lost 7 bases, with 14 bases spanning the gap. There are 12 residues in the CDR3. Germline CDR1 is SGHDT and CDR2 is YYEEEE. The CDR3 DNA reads TGTGCCAGCCGAAGACAGGCCAATGAAGCTTTCTTT. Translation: CASRRQANEAFF.

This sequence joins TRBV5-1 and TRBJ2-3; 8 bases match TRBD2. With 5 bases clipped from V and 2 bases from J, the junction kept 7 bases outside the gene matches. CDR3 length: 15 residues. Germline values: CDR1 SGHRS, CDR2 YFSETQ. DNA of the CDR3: TGCGCCAGCAGTCAGAGCGGGAGTAACACAGATACGCAGTATTTT. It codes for CASSQSGSNTDTQYF. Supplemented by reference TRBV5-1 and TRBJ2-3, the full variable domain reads KAGVTQTPRYLIKTRGQQVTLSCSPISGHRSVSWYQQTPGQGLQFLFEYFSETQRNKGNFPGRFSGRQFSNSRSEMNVSTLELGDSALYLCASSQSGSNTDTQYFGPGTRLTVL.

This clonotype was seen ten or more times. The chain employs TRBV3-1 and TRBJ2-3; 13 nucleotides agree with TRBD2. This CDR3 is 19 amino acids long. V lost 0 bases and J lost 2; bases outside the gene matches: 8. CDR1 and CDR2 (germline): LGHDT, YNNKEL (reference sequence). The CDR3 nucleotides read TGTGCCAGCAGCCAAGAAAGTTTTACTAGCGGGGGGGCCACAGATACGCAGTATTTT. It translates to CASSQESFTSGGATDTQYF.

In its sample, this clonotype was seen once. Here the CDR3 reads CASSEGQGPYGYTF. In nucleotides, the CDR3 is TGTGCCAGCAGTGAAGGACAGGGACCCTATGGCTACACCTTC. This chain uses TRBV13 with TRBJ1-2; 8 bases map to TRBD1. Losses at the gene ends were 6 bases for V and 4 bases for J; bases not matched to a gene: 7. CDR1 PRHDT and CDR2 FYEKMQ come from the germline V gene (reference sequence). The CDR3 is 14 amino acids.